This T cell receptor (beta chain) originates from a study of blood T cells in healthy people across ages. Each sample yielded at least 6 million isolated PBMCs. For the second PCR, which ran for roughly 6 to 12 cycles, a sample-barcoded 5' primer and a J-beta primer mix were used. A template-switch adaptor containing 12 random nucleotides labeled each cDNA molecule. MiXCR, run by TCRdb on the 5' RACE reads, gives a single entry per CDR3 protein. Seen here are around 600,000 distinct CDR3 sequences, about 45% observed once, and the top ten hold under 30%. Trimming removed 7 bases at V and 7 bases at J, with 16 bases between. The length of the CDR3 is 13 residues. The germline V gene encodes CDR1 SQVTM and CDR2 ANQGSEA. This clonotype appeared a few times.

The genes are TRBV29-1 and TRBJ1-4; perhaps TRBD1 as D (5 bases). The specimen sequenced was blood. This receptor was taken from a man older than 75 in good health. CDR3 protein: CSAGPRGGEKLFF. The CDR3 nucleotides read TGCAGCGCCGGGCCCCGGGGCGGTGAAAAACTGTTTTTT.